The sequence of this T cell receptor beta chain was determined in a study of post-analysis software for immune sequencing data. Across the study: Relapsing-remitting, secondary progressive and progressive-relapsing forms of multiple sclerosis all featured among disease courses.

This clonotype was seen more than once but under ten times. Its antigen remains unknown. Study-wide findings and caveats: About five TRBV segments were more frequent in patients than controls; TRBV5-6, TRBV5-1 and TRBV20-1 belonged to this group. Multiple sclerosis patients had significantly lower normalized Chao1 diversity than controls.

CDR3 length: 16 amino acids. Trimming cost V 4 bases and J 5 bases; bases outside gene matches: 10. Incorporated into the TCR beta cDNA libraries were unique molecular identifiers, which served to reduce PCR and sequencing biases. T cells, about 0.9 to 11 million of them, yielded some 500,000 cDNA molecules. From the PCR reads, TCRdb called clonotypes with MiXCR, one entry per CDR3 protein. This sample has about 560,000 distinct CDR3 sequences; 44% occur once, and the top ten carry approximately 1.7%. Sequences were obtained from blood. This chain connects TRBV12-3 or TRBV12-4 to TRBJ2-5, with 10 bases that match TRBD2. The source is a girl aged 10-17 years with multiple sclerosis. The CDR3 bases are TGTGCCAGCAGTTGGTCTAGCGGGGGCCTAGGGGAGACCCAGTACTTC. Amino acids: CASSWSSGGLGETQYF.